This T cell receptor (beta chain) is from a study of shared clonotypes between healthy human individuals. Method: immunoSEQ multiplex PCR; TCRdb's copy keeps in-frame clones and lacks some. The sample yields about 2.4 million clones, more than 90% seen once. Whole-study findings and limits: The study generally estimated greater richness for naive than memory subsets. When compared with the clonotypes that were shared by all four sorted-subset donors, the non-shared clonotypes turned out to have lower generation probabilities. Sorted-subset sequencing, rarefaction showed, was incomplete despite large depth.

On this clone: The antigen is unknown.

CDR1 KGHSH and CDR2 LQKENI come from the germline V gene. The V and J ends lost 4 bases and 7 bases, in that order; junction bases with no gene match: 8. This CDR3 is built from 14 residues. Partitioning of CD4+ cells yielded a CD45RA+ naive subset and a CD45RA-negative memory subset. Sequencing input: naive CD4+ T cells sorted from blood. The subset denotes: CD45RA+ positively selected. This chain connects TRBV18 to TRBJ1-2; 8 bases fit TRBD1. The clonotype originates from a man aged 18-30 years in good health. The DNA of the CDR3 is TGTGCCAGCTCACTAATGGACAGGGAGGTTGGCTACACCTTC. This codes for CASSLMDREVGYTF.